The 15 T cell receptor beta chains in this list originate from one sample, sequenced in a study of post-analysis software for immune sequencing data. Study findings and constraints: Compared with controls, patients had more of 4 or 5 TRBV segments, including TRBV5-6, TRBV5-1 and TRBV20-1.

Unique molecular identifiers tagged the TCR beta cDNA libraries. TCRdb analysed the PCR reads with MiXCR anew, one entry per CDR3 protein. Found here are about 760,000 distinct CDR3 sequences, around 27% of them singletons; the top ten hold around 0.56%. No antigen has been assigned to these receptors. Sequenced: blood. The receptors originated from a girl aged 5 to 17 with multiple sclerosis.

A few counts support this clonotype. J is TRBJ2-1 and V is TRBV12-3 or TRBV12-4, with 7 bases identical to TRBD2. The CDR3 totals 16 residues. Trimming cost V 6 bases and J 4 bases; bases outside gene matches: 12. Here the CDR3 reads CASSARLAGGYNEQFF. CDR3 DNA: TGTGCCAGCAGCGCAAGACTAGCCGGCGGTTACAATGAGCAGTTCTTC.

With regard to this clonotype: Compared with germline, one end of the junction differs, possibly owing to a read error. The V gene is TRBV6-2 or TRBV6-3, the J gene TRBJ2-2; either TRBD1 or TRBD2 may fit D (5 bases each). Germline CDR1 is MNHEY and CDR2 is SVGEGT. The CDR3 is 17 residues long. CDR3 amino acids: CASSRFGTAGWTGERFF. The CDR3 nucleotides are TGTGCCAGCAGTCGCTTCGGGACGGCGGGTTGGACCGGGGAGCGGTTTTTT.

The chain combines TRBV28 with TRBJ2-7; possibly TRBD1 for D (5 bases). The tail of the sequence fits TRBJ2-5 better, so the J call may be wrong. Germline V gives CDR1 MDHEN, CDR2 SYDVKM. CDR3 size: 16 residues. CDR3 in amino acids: CASSFLPGREEETQYF. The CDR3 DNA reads TGTGCCAGCAGTTTCCTCCCGGGCAGGGAAGAAGAGACCCAGTACTTC.

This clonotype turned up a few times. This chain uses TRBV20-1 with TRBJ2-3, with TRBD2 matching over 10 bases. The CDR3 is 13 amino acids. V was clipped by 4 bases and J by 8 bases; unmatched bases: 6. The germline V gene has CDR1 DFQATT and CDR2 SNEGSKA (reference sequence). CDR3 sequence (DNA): TGCAGTGCTAAAGACCCTAGCGGGGGTACGCAGTATTTT. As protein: CSAKDPSGGTQYF.

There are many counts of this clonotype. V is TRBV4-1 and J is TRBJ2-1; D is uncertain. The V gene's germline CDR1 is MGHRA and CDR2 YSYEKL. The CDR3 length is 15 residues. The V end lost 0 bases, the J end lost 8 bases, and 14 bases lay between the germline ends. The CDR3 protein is CASSQEVRTTDEQFF. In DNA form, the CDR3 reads TGCGCCAGCAGCCAAGAAGTACGGACCACGGATGAGCAGTTCTTC.

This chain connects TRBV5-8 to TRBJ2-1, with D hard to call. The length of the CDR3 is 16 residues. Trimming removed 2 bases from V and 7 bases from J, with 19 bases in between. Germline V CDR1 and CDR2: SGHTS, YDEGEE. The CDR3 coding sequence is TGTGCCAGCAGCTTAAGGACGGGTATGGGGTGGAATGAGCAGTTCTTC. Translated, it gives CASSLRTGMGWNEQFF.

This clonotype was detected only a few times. The CDR3 DNA reads as TGCAGTATAATGGCAGGGACCCACGGTCAGCCCCAGCATTTT. Protein product: CSIMAGTHGQPQHF. The rearrangement joins TRBV20-1 to TRBJ1-5; tentative D call: TRBD1 (5 bases). Germline V gene data show CDR1 as DFQATT and CDR2 as SNEGSKA (reference sequence). The V gene lost 8 bases and the J gene lost 6 bases, with 20 bases spanning the gap. The CDR3 has 14 residues.

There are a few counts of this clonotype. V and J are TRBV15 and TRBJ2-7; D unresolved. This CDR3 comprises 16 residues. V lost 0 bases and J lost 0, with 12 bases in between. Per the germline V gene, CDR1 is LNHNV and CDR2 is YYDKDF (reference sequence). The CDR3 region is CATSRENGRSSYEQYF. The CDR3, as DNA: TGTGCCACCAGCAGAGAAAATGGACGGAGCTCCTACGAGCAGTACTTC.

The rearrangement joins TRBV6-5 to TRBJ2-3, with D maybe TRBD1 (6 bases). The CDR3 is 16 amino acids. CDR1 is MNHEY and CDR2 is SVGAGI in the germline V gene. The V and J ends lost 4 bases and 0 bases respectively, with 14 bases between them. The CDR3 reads CASSSNRETSTDTQYF. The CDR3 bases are TGTGCCAGCAGTTCAAACAGGGAAACTAGCACAGATACGCAGTATTTT.

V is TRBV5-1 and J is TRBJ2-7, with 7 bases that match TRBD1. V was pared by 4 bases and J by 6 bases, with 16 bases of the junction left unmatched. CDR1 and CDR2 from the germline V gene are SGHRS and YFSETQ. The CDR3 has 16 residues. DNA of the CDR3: TGCGCCAGCAGCCTGACTCAGACAGGGTTCCCGAGCGAGCAGTACTTC. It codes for CASSLTQTGFPSEQYF.

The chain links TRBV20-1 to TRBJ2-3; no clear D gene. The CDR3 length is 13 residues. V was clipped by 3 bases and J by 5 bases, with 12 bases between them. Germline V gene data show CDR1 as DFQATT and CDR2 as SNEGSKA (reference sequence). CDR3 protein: CSASGKIVDTQYF. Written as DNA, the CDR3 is TGCAGTGCTAGTGGCAAGATAGTAGATACGCAGTATTTT.

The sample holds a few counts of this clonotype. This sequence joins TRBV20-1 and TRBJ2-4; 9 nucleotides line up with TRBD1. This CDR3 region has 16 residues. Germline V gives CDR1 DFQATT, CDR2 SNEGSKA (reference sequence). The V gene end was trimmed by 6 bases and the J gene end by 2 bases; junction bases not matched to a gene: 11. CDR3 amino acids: CSAGRGQGWTKNIQYF. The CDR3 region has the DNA TGCAGTGCCGGCCGGGGACAGGGTTGGACCAAAAACATTCAGTACTTC.

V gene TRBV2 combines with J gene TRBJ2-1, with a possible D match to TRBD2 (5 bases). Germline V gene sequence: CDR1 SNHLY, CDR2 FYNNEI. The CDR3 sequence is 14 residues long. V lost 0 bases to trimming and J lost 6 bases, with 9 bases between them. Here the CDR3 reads CASSEAGDFNEQFF. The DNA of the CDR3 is TGTGCCAGCAGTGAAGCGGGAGACTTCAATGAGCAGTTCTTC.

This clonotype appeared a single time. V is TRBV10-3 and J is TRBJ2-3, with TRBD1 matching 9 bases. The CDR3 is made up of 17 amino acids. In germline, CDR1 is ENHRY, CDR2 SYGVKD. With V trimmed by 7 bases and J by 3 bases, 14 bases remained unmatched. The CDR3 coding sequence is TGTGCCATCAATGTACAGGGGGCCCTAATTGGGACAGATACGCAGTATTTT. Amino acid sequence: CAINVQGALIGTDTQYF.

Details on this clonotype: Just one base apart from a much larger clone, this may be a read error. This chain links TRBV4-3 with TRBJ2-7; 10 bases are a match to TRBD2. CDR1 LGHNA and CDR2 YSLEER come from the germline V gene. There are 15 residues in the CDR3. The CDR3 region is CAGSLGLADFYEQYF. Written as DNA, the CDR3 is TGCGCCGGCAGCCTAGGACTAGCGGATTTCTACGAGCAGTACTTC.